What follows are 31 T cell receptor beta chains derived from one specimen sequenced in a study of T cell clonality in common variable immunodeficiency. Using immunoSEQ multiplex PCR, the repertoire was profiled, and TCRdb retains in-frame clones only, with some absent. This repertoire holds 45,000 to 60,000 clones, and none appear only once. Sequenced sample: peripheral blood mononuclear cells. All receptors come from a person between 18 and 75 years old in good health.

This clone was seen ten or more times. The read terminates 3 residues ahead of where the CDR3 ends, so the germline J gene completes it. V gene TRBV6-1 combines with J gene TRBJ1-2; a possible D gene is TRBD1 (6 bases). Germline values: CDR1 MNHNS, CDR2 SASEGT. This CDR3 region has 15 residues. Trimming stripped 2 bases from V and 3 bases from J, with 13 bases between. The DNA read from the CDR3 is TGTGCCAGCAGTGAACTGGTGGGGGCGGACTATGGC. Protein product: CASSELVGADYG. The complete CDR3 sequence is CASSELVGADYGYTF.

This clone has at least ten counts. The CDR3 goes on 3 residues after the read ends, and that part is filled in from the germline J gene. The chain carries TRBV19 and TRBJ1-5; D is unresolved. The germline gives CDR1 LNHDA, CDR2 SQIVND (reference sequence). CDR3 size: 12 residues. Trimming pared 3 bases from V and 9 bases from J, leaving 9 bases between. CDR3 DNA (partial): TGTGCCAGTAGTATCCTCGAGCGGCCC. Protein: CASSILERP. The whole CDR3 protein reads CASSILERPQHF. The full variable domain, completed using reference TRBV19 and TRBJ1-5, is DGGITQSPKYLFRKEGQNVTLSCEQNLNHDAMYWYRQDPGQGLRLIYYSQIVNDFQKGDIAEGYSVSREKKESFPLTVTSAQKNPTAFYLCASSILERPQHFGDGTRLSIL.

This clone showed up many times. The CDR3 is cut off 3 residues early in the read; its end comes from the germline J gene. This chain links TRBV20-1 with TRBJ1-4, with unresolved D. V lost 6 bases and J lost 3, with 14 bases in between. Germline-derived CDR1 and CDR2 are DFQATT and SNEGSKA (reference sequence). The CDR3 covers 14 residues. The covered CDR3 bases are TGCAGTGCCCAGCGGGGTGAGGCTAATGAAAAA. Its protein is CSAQRGEANEK. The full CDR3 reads CSAQRGEANEKLFF.

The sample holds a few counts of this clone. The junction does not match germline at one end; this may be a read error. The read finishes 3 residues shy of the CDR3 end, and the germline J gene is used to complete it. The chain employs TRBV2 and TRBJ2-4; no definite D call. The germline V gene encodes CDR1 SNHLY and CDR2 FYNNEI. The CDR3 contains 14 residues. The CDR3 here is CASREGLRSGGQYF. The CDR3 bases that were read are TGTGCCAGCAGAGAAGGATTGCGATCAGGTGGT.

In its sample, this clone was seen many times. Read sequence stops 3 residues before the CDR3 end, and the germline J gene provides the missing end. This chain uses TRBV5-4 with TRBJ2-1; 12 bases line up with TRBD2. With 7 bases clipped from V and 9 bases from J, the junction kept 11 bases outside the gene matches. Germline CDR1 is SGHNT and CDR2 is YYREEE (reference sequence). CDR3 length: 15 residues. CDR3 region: CASPSASGGASEQFF. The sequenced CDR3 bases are TGTGCCAGCCCCTCGGCTAGCGGGGGGGCGAGTGAG. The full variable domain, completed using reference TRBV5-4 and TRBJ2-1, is ETGVTQSPTHLIKTRGQQVTLRCSSQSGHNTVSWYQQALGQGPQFIFQYYREEENGRGNFPPRFSGLQFPNYSSELNVNALELDDSALYLCASPSASGGASEQFFGPGTRLTVL.

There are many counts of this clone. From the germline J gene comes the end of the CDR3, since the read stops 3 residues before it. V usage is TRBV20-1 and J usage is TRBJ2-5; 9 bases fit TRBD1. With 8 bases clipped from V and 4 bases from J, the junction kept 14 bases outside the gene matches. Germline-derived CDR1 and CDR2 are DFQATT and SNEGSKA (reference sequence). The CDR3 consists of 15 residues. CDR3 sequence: CSTNTGGGSRETQYF. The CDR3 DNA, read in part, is TGCAGTACAAATACAGGGGGCGGGTCGCGAGAGACC.

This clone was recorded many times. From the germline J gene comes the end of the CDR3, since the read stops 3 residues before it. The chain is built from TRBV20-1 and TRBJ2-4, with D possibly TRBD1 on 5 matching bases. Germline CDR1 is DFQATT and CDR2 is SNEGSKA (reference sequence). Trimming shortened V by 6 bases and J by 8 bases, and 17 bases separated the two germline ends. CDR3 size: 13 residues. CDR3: CSAKGIGVDIQYF. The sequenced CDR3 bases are TGCAGTGCGAAGGGGATTGGGGTGGACATT.

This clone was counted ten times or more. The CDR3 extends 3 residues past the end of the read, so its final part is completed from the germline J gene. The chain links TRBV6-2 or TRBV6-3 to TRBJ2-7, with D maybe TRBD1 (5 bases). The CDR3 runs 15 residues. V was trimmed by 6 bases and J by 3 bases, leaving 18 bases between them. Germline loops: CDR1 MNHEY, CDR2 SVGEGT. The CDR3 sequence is CASSLDPGYVYEQYF. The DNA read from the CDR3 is TGTGCCAGCAGCTTAGACCCAGGGTACGTCTACGAG.

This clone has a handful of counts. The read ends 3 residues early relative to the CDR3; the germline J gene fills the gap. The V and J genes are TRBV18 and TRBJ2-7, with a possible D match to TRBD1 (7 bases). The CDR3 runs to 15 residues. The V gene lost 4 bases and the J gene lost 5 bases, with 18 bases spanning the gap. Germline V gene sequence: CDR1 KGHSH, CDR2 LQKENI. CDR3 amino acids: CASSQEKTGRHEQYF. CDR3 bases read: TGTGCCAGCTCACAAGAGAAGACAGGGAGGCACGAG.

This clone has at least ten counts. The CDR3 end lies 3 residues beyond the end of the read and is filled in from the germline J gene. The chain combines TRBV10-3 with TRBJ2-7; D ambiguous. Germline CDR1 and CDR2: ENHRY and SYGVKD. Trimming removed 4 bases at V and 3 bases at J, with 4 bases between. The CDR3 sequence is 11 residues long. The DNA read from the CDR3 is TGTGCCATCAGTGTTAGCTACGAG. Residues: CAISVSYE. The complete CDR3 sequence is CAISVSYEQYF.

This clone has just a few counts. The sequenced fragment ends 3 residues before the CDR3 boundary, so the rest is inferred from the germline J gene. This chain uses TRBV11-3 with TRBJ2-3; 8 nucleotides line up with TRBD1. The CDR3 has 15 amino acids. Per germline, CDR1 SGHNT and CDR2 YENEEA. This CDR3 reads CASSLGAGGLETQYF. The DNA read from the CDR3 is TGTGCCAGCAGCTTAGGGGCAGGGGGCTTGGAGACG.

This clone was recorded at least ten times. The CDR3 region is CASSGGRLSYNEQFF. Partial CDR3 DNA: TGTGCCAGCAGCGGGGGGCGCCTGTCCTACAATGAG. This sequence joins TRBV9 and TRBJ2-1; possibly TRBD1 for D (6 bases). Read data end 3 residues before the CDR3 end; the end is taken from the germline J gene. Germline CDR1 and CDR2: SGDLS and YYNGEE. The CDR3 is 15 residues long. Trimming shortened V by 3 bases and J by 1 base, and 11 bases separated the two germline ends.

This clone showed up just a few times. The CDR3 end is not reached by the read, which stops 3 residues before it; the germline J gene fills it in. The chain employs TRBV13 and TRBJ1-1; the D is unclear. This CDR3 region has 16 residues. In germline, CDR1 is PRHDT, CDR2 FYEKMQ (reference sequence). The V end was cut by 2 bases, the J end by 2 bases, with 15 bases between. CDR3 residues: CASSLRPRGVNTEAFF. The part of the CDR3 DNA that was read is TGTGCCAGCAGCTTAAGGCCCCGGGGAGTTAACACTGAA.

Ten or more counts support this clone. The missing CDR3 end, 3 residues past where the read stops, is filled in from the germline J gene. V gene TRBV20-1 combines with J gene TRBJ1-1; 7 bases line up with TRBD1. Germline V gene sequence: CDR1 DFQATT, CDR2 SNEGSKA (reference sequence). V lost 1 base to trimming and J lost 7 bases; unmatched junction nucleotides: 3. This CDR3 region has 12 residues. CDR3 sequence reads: CSARGQGVEAFF. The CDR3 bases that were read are TGCAGTGCTAGAGGACAGGGAGTTGAA.

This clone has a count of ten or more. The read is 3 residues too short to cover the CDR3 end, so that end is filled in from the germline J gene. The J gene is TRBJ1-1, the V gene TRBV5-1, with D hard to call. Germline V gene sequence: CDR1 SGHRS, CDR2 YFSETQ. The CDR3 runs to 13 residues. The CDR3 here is CASSFSPRWEAFF. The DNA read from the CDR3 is TGCGCCAGCAGCTTCTCCCCTCGGTGGGAA.

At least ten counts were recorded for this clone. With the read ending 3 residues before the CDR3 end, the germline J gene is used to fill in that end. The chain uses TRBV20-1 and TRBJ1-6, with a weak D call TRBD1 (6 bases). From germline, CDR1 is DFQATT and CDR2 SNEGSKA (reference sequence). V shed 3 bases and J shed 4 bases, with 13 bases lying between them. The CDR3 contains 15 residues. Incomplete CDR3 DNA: TGCAGTGCTAGGCGATCAGGGGCTTATAATTCACCC. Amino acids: CSARRSGAYNSP. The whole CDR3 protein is CSARRSGAYNSPLHF.

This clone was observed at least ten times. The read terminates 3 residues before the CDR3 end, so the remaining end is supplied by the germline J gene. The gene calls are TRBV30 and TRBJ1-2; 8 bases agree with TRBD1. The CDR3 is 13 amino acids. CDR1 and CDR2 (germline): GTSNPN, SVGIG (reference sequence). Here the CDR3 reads CAWTGGAARGYTF. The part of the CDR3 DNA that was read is TGTGCCTGGACAGGGGGCGCGGCGCGGGGC.

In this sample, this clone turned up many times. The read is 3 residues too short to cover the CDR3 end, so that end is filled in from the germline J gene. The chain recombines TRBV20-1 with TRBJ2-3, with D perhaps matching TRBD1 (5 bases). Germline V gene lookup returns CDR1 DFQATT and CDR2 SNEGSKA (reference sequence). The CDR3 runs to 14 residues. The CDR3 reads CSARALTGGQPQYF. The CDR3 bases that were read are TGCAGTGCTAGAGCTTTAACAGGCGGTCAGCCG.

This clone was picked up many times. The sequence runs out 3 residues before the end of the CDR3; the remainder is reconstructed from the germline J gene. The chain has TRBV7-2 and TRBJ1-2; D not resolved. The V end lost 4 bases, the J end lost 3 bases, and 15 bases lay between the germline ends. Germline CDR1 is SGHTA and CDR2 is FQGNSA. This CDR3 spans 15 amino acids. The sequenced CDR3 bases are TGTGCCAGCAGCTACAGTACCTTTGAGGACTATGGC. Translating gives CASSYSTFEDYG. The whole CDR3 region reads CASSYSTFEDYGYTF.

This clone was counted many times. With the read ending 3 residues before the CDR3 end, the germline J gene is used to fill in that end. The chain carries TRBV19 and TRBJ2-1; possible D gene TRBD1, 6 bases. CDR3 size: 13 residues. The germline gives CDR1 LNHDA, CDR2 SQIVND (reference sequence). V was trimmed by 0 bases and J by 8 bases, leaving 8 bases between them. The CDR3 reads CASSIDRGDEQFF. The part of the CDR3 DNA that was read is TGTGCCAGTAGTATAGACAGGGGTGATGAG.

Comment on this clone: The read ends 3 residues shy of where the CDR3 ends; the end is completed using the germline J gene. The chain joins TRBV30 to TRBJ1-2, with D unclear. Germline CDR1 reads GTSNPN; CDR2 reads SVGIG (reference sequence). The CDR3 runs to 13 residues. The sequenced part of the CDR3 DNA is TGTGCCTCGAAAAAAGACATCTACAATGAC. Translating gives CASKKDIYND. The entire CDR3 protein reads CASKKDIYNDYTF. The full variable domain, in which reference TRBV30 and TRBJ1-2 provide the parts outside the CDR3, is SQTIHQWPATLVQPVGSPLSLECTVEGTSNPNLYWYRQAAGRGLQLLFYSVGIGQISSEVPQNLSASRPQDRQFILSSKKLLLSDSGFYLCASKKDIYNDYTFGSGTRLTVV.

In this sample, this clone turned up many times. The CDR3 DNA, read in part, is TGTGCCAGCACTAGAGACGGGTTTATCGGGGAG. This sequence encodes CASTRDGFIGE. The entire CDR3 protein is CASTRDGFIGELFF. This sequence joins TRBV2 and TRBJ2-2; D gene unclear. The CDR3 end is not reached by the read, which stops 3 residues before it; the germline J gene fills it in. Deletions cut 7 bases from V and 7 bases from J, with 16 bases between. This CDR3 region has 14 residues. Germline V gives CDR1 SNHLY, CDR2 FYNNEI.

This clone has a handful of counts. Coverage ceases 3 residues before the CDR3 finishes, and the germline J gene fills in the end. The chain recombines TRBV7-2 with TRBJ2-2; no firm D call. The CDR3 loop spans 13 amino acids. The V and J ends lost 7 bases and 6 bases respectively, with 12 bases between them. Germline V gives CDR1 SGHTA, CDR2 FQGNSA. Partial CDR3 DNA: TGTGCCAGCACTAAATCTAGTCCCGGGGAG. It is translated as CASTKSSPGE. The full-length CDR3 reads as CASTKSSPGELFF.

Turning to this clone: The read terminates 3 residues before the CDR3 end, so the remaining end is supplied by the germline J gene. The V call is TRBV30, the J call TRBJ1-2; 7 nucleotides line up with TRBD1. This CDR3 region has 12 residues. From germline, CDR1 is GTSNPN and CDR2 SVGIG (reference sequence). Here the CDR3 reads CAWSVDRVDYTF. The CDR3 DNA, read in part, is TGTGCCTGGAGTGTCGACAGGGTTGAC.

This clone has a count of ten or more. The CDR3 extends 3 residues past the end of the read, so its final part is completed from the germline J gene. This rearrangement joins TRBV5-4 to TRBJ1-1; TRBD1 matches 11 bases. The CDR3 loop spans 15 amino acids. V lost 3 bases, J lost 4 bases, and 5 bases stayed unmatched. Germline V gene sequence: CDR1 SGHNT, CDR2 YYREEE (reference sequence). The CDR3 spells CASSYGTGGRTEAFF. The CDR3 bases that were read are TGTGCCAGCAGCTACGGGACAGGGGGACGCACTGAA.

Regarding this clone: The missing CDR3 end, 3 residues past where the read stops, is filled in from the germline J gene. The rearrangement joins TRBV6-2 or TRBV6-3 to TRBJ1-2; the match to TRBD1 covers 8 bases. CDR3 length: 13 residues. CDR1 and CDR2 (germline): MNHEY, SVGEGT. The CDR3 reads CASRDRGSYDYTF. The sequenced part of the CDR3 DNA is TGTGCCAGCAGAGACAGGGGTTCCTACGAC.

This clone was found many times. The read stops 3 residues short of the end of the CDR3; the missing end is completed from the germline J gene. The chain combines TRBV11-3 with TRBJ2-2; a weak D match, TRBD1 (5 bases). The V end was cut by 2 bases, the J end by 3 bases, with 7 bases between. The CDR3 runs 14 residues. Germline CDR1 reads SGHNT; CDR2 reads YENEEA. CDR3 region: CASSLQGYTGELFF. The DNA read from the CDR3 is TGTGCCAGCAGCTTACAGGGCTACACCGGGGAG. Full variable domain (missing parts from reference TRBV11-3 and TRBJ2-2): EAGVVQSPRYKIIEKKQPVAFWCNPISGHNTLYWYLQNLGQGPELLIRYENEEAVDDSQLPKDRFSAERLKGVDSTLKIQPAELGDSAVYLCASSLQGYTGELFFGEGSRLTVL.

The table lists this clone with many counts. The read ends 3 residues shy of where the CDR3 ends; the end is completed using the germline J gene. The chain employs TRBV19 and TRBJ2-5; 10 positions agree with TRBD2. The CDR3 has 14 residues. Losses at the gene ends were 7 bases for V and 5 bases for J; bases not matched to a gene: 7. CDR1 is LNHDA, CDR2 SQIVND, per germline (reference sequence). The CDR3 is CASKPTSGEETQYF. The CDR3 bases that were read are TGTGCCAGTAAACCCACTAGCGGGGAGGAGACC.

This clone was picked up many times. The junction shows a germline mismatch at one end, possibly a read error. The sequenced CDR3 bases are TGCGCCAGCAGTTTGGAAACAGGGACCTCGAACACTGAA. Translated: CASSLETGTSNTE. The full CDR3 is CASSLETGTSNTEAFF. V usage is TRBV5-1 and J usage is TRBJ1-1; possibly TRBD1 for D (6 bases). The read is 3 residues too short to cover the CDR3 end, so that end is filled in from the germline J gene. The CDR3 contains 16 residues. Germline V gives CDR1 SGHRS, CDR2 YFSETQ.

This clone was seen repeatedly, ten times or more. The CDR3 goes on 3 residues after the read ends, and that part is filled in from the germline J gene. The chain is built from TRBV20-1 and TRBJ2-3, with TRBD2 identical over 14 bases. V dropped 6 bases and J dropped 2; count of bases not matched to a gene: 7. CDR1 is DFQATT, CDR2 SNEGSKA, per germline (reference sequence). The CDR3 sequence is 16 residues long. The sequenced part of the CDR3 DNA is TGCAGTGCAACCCGACTAGCGGGGGGGGACACAGATACG. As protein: CSATRLAGGDTDT. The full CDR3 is CSATRLAGGDTDTQYF.

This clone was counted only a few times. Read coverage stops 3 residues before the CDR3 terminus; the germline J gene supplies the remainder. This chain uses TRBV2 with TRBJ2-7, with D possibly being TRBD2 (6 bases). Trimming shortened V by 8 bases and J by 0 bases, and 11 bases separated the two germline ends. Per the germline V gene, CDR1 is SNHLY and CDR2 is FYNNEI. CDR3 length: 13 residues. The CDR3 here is CASSAGNSYEQYF. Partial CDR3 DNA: TGTGCCAGCTCTGCGGGGAACTCCTACGAG.